This T cell receptor (beta chain) was identified during a study of T cell repertoires in cytomegalovirus infection. About the study: It was the public TCR beta signatures that indicated both CMV infection and matching HLA type.

This clonotype showed up just a few times. Its specificity is not known. TCRdb re-called the reads through MiXCR, storing one row per CDR3 protein. The sample lists some 590,000 distinct CDR3 sequences; 40% were seen once. CDR3 length equals 14 residues. V was pared by 4 bases and J by 7 bases, with 5 bases of the junction left unmatched. Germline loops: CDR1 MNHEY, CDR2 SMNVEV (reference sequence). Study observations and caveats: The response measured ex vivo was dominated by TCR beta clonotypes (HLA-C-restricted and CMV-specific). CMV carriers with the relevant HLA were identified by cumulative public TCR beta family frequency.

This clonotype was sampled from a human donor in good health (CMV status not recorded). Some clones in this sample may be carry-over from other donors' samples. The gene calls are TRBV27 and TRBJ2-2; 8 nucleotides agree with TRBD2. The sample here was cultured PBMCs, taken from culture after CMV antigen stimulation. The CDR3 coding sequence is TGTGCCAGCAGTTCCGGGACTAGAGTCGGGGAGCTGTTTTTT. Encoded protein: CASSSGTRVGELFF.